This entry lists 25 T cell receptor beta chains sequenced from one sample in a study of technical replicates of blood from several donors. TCRdb's table, derived via immunoSEQ multiplex PCR, lists solely in-frame clones and lacks some. The sample lists around 76,000 clones; 95% to 98% were seen once. What was sequenced was T cells isolated from PBMCs. These receptors came from a human donor in good health.

CDR3 loop: CASSLAGVVGNIQYF. Here the CDR3 DNA reads TGTGCCAGCAGCTTAGCGGGGGTAGTGGGAAACATTCAGTACTTC. The chain recombines TRBV7-3 with TRBJ2-4; 7 bases fit TRBD2. CDR1 and CDR2 from the germline V gene are SGHTA and FQGTGA. J lost 6 bases, V lost 2 bases, and 7 bases had no gene match. The CDR3 totals 15 residues.

The rearrangement links TRBV27 to TRBJ2-7; D possibly corresponds to TRBD2 (6 bases). The V end lost 8 bases, the J end lost 1 base, and 9 bases lay between the germline ends. Germline assignment: CDR1 MNHEY and CDR2 SMNVEV (reference sequence). CDR3 size: 12 residues. The CDR3 DNA reads TGTGCCAGCGCGGACTATTCCTACGAGCAGTACTTC. It specifies CASADYSYEQYF.

The rearrangement joins TRBV19 to TRBJ1-1; no reliable D call. Between the trimmed V and J ends, which lost 3 bases and 5 bases, there was a span of 10 bases. The germline gives CDR1 LNHDA, CDR2 SQIVND (reference sequence). The CDR3 has 13 residues. The CDR3 DNA reads TGTGCCAGTAGTATCACTGCGAGAACTGAAGCTTTCTTT. Its protein is CASSITARTEAFF. Supplemented by reference TRBV19 and TRBJ1-1, the full variable domain reads DGGITQSPKYLFRKEGQNVTLSCEQNLNHDAMYWYRQDPGQGLRLIYYSQIVNDFQKGDIAEGYSVSREKKESFPLTVTSAQKNPTAFYLCASSITARTEAFFGQGTRLTVV.

CDR3 bases: TGTGCCAGCAGCTTAGACAGGGCCGATGGCTACACCTTC. Encoded protein: CASSLDRADGYTF. The J gene is TRBJ1-2, the V gene TRBV7-3; TRBD1 matches 7 bases. Trimming cost V 2 bases and J 6 bases; bases outside gene matches: 3. This CDR3 has 13 amino acids. Germline V gives CDR1 SGHTA, CDR2 FQGTGA.

This CDR3 reads CASRGQGGMNTEAFF. The CDR3, as DNA: TGTGCCAGCAGGGGACAGGGGGGGATGAACACTGAAGCTTTCTTT. The V gene is TRBV2, the J gene TRBJ1-1; 11 bases line up with TRBD1. Germline values: CDR1 SNHLY, CDR2 FYNNEI. The CDR3 covers 15 residues. The junction had 3 bases not matched to a gene; V was cut back by 6 bases and J by 0 bases.

This chain uses TRBV4-2 with TRBJ2-7, with D uncertain. V lost 2 bases to trimming and J lost 3 bases, with 14 bases between them. This CDR3 is built from 15 residues. Germline V gene lookup returns CDR1 LGHNA and CDR2 YNFKEQ. In DNA, the CDR3 is TGTGCCAGCAGCCAAACTACCGCCGAAGGCTACGAGCAGTACTTC. Translating gives CASSQTTAEGYEQYF.

The V call is TRBV28, the J call TRBJ2-7; 11 bases line up with TRBD2. The CDR3 runs 17 residues. From germline, CDR1 is MDHEN and CDR2 SYDVKM. V trimming: 6 bases; J trimming: 7 bases; junction bases outside the gene matches: 17. In nucleotides, the CDR3 is TGTGCCAGCAGCACTCCCGAACTAGCGGGAGTATGGTGGGAGCAGTACTTC. As protein: CASSTPELAGVWWEQYF.

The chain combines TRBV28 with TRBJ1-4; D is unresolved. V was clipped by 3 bases and J by 4 bases, with 9 bases between them. CDR1 is MDHEN, CDR2 SYDVKM, per germline. The CDR3 is 14 residues long. The DNA for the CDR3 is TGTGCCAGCAGTTTTGGTCCGAGTAATGAAAAACTGTTTTTT. Encoded protein: CASSFGPSNEKLFF.

The V call is TRBV9, the J call TRBJ1-1, with 10 nucleotides matching TRBD1. This CDR3 region has 16 residues. The V segment lost 0 bases and the J segment 1 base; nucleotides outside the gene matches: 3. Per germline, CDR1 SGDLS and CDR2 YYNGEE. CDR3 loop: CASSVGGQGRNTEAFF. For the CDR3, the DNA is TGTGCCAGCAGCGTAGGGGGACAGGGGAGGAACACTGAAGCTTTCTTT.

This chain uses TRBV28 with TRBJ1-4; 9 bases line up with TRBD1. The CDR3 sequence is 14 residues long. The germline gives CDR1 MDHEN, CDR2 SYDVKM. Germline trimming cut 5 bases from V and 4 bases from J; bases unmatched to any gene: 2. CDR3 amino acids: CASSRDRVNEKLFF. CDR3 sequence (DNA): TGTGCCAGCAGTAGGGACAGGGTTAATGAAAAACTGTTTTTT.

This chain joins TRBV5-1 and TRBJ2-3; 13 bases match TRBD2. Germline CDR1 and CDR2: SGHRS and YFSETQ. Trimming at V came to 7 bases and at J to 1 base, leaving 3 bases not matched to a gene. This CDR3 has 15 residues. CDR3 protein: CASGLAGVGTDTQYF. For the CDR3, the DNA is TGCGCCAGCGGACTAGCGGGAGTTGGCACAGATACGCAGTATTTT. Variable domain in full (rest from reference TRBV5-1 and TRBJ2-3): KAGVTQTPRYLIKTRGQQVTLSCSPISGHRSVSWYQQTPGQGLQFLFEYFSETQRNKGNFPGRFSGRQFSNSRSEMNVSTLELGDSALYLCASGLAGVGTDTQYFGPGTRLTVL.

V gene TRBV11-3 combines with J gene TRBJ2-5; 11 bases agree with TRBD2. Germline assignment: CDR1 SGHNT and CDR2 YENEEA. The CDR3 runs to 14 residues. The V and J ends lost 6 bases and 1 base, in that order; junction bases with no gene match: 1. CDR3 in DNA: TGTGCCAGCAGGGGGACTAGCGGCCAAGAGACCCAGTACTTC. Its translation: CASRGTSGQETQYF. The complete variable domain, with remaining parts taken from reference TRBV11-3 and TRBJ2-5, reads EAGVVQSPRYKIIEKKQPVAFWCNPISGHNTLYWYLQNLGQGPELLIRYENEEAVDDSQLPKDRFSAERLKGVDSTLKIQPAELGDSAVYLCASRGTSGQETQYFGPGTRLLVL.

The rearrangement uses TRBV7-9 and TRBJ2-3; tentative D call: TRBD1 (5 bases). Deletions cut 5 bases from V and 0 bases from J, with 18 bases between. Germline assignment: CDR1 SEHNR and CDR2 FQNEAQ (reference sequence). The CDR3 extends over 17 amino acids. DNA for the CDR3: TGTGCCAGCAGCCTTCAGGGTGAGTCGTCGAGCACAGATACGCAGTATTTT. Translating gives CASSLQGESSSTDTQYF.

The chain carries TRBV4-2 and TRBJ1-4; no reliable D call. This CDR3 is built from 14 residues. V lost 1 base and J lost 7, with 10 bases in between. Germline V gene lookup returns CDR1 LGHNA and CDR2 YNFKEQ. The CDR3 sequence is CASSQGALGEKLFF. Here the CDR3 DNA reads TGTGCCAGCAGCCAAGGGGCCTTGGGTGAAAAACTGTTTTTT.

This sequence joins TRBV9 and TRBJ1-1; D perhaps matches TRBD1 (6 bases). Trimming stripped 2 bases from V and 0 bases from J, with 14 bases between. CDR3 length: 16 residues. Germline V gives CDR1 SGDLS, CDR2 YYNGEE. CDR3 sequence: CASSVSQGTMNTEAFF. CDR3 sequence (DNA): TGTGCCAGCAGCGTTTCACAGGGTACCATGAACACTGAAGCTTTCTTT.

The chain carries TRBV7-2 and TRBJ2-7, with 13 bases that match TRBD2. The CDR3 is made up of 16 amino acids. Germline CDR1 is SGHTA and CDR2 is FQGNSA. Trimming cost V 1 base and J 2 bases; bases outside gene matches: 2. The CDR3 region has the DNA TGTGCCAGCAGCTTAGAGGGGACTAGCGGGACCTACGAGCAGTACTTC. Translating gives CASSLEGTSGTYEQYF.

This chain joins TRBV6-5 and TRBJ1-1, with D possibly being TRBD1 (5 bases). The germline V and J ends were trimmed by 4 bases and 4 bases, with 16 bases remaining between them. The V gene's germline CDR1 is MNHEY and CDR2 SVGAGI. The CDR3 has 15 amino acids. CDR3 DNA sequence: TGTGCCAGCAGTTTCACAAAGACAGTTACCACTGAAGCTTTCTTT. Protein sequence: CASSFTKTVTTEAFF.

This rearrangement joins TRBV27 to TRBJ1-2; a weak D match, TRBD1 (5 bases). CDR1 and CDR2 from the germline V gene are MNHEY and SMNVEV (reference sequence). The CDR3 extends over 13 amino acids. The V end lost 5 bases, the J end lost 0 bases, and 7 bases lay between the germline ends. The CDR3 region is CASSLTANYGYTF. Written as DNA, the CDR3 is TGTGCCAGCAGTCTGACAGCTAACTATGGCTACACCTTC.

The gene calls are TRBV27 and TRBJ1-5; D is uncertain. Germline V gene lookup returns CDR1 MNHEY and CDR2 SMNVEV (reference sequence). The V end lost 3 bases, the J end lost 7 bases, and 13 bases lay between the germline ends. The CDR3 runs to 14 residues. CDR3 sequence reads: CASSLVGDTQPQHF. The CDR3, as DNA: TGTGCCAGCAGTTTGGTCGGTGACACCCAGCCCCAGCATTTT.

The chain joins TRBV11-1 to TRBJ1-2, with a weak D call TRBD1 (5 bases). Trimming took off 2 bases at V and 4 bases at J, with 5 bases between the two ends. Germline V gene data show CDR1 as SGHAT and CDR2 as FQDESV (reference sequence). The CDR3 spans 12 residues. CDR3 bases: TGTGCCAGCAGCTTACAGGGCTATGGCTACACCTTC. It specifies CASSLQGYGYTF.

The gene calls are TRBV9 and TRBJ2-2, with TRBD1 as a possible D gene (6 bases). V was trimmed by 3 bases and J by 1 base, leaving 10 bases between them. The germline gives CDR1 SGDLS, CDR2 YYNGEE. This CDR3 is 15 amino acids long. The chain's CDR3 is CASSATGMNTGELFF. The CDR3 nucleotides are TGTGCCAGCAGCGCGACAGGTATGAACACCGGGGAGCTGTTTTTT.

In its sample, this clone was seen once. The chain uses TRBV5-6 and TRBJ2-7; tentatively, D is TRBD2 (5 bases). Germline V lookup: CDR1 SGHDT, CDR2 YYEEEE. Trimming cost V 6 bases and J 0 bases, with 10 bases left between them. The CDR3 totals 13 residues. The CDR3 here is CASTGGSSYEQYF. CDR3 DNA: TGTGCCAGCACCGGTGGGAGCTCCTACGAGCAGTACTTC.

The J gene is TRBJ2-1, the V gene TRBV29-1, with TRBD2 as a possible D gene (6 bases). The germline V gene has CDR1 SQVTM and CDR2 ANQGSEA. The CDR3 contains 14 residues. V was cut by 4 bases and J by 4 bases, with 14 bases left in between. The CDR3 loop is CSVGAGGAYNEQFF. CDR3 sequence (DNA): TGCAGCGTTGGGGCCGGGGGTGCATACAATGAGCAGTTCTTC.

This clone appeared once. This sequence joins TRBV5-5 and TRBJ2-1, with 9 bases identical to TRBD2. Germline V gene sequence: CDR1 SGHKS, CDR2 YYEKEE (reference sequence). V was pared by 4 bases and J by 7 bases, with 12 bases of the junction left unmatched. The CDR3 contains 16 residues. For the CDR3, the DNA is TGTGCCAGCAGCCCACCGGGACTAGCCCTGTTGAATGAGCAGTTCTTC. The encoded protein is CASSPPGLALLNEQFF.

The chain combines TRBV5-6 with TRBJ1-1; D not certain. From germline, CDR1 is SGHDT and CDR2 YYEEEE. Trimming removed 5 bases from V and 1 base from J, with 18 bases in between. CDR3 size: 16 residues. CDR3 nucleotides: TGTGCCAGCAGTTATTTAGAGGGTCGAGCGAACACTGAAGCTTTCTTT. It yields the protein CASSYLEGRANTEAFF.